These 20 T cell receptor beta chains share one sample of origin, sequenced in a study of T-cell memory formation after mild COVID-19. One entry per CDR3 protein, called by TCRdb with MiXCR from the 5' RACE reads. The table has approximately 150,000 distinct CDR3 sequences, 5.5% to 7% seen once; the top ten hold just over 2%. The sample consisted of PBMCs or a T cell subset sorted from them (not recorded which). Receptors were obtained from an adult woman who had mild COVID-19 (a few samples of this study predate the infection). Cell type and time point are not known.

The V and J genes are TRBV7-3 and TRBJ2-2; maybe TRBD1 (6 bases). CDR3 length equals 16 residues. With 6 bases removed from V and 0 bases from J, the gap between germline ends came to 14 bases. Per the germline V gene, CDR1 is SGHTA and CDR2 is FQGTGA. CDR3 sequence reads: CASSGQPLSNTGELFF. CDR3 nucleotides: TGTGCCAGCAGTGGACAGCCCCTGTCGAACACCGGGGAGCTGTTTTTT.

The chain recombines TRBV27 with TRBJ2-5, with TRBD1 identical over 7 bases. The CDR3 is 13 residues long. The trim removed 10 bases at V and 5 bases at J, leaving 10 bases unmatched. Per the germline V gene, CDR1 is MNHEY and CDR2 is SMNVEV (reference sequence). The CDR3 bases are TGTGCCACCCAAACCCAGGGACAGGAGACCCAGTACTTC. Its protein product is CATQTQGQETQYF.

Ten or more counts support this clonotype. The chain couples TRBV5-1 to TRBJ2-1; 14 bases agree with TRBD2. V gave up 3 bases and J gave up 6 bases; unmatched junction bases: 5. Germline assignment: CDR1 SGHRS and CDR2 YFSETQ. CDR3 length: 16 amino acids. The CDR3 spells CASSSATSGRANEQFF. DNA of the CDR3: TGCGCCAGCAGCTCGGCGACTAGCGGGAGGGCCAATGAGCAGTTCTTC.

The V call is TRBV9, the J call TRBJ2-5, with D unresolved. CDR1 and CDR2 (germline): SGDLS, YYNGEE. V was cut by 3 bases and J by 5 bases, with 11 bases left in between. This CDR3 has 13 amino acids. CDR3 DNA sequence: TGTGCCAGCAGCGGACACGTTGGGGAGACCCAGTACTTC. Protein product: CASSGHVGETQYF.

The rearrangement uses TRBV7-8 and TRBJ2-7; 7 bases match TRBD2. This CDR3 comprises 16 residues. CDR1 is SGHVS and CDR2 is FQNEAQ in the germline V gene. J was trimmed by 4 bases and V by 1 base; bases with no gene match: 10. This CDR3 reads CASSLGLGLAAYEQYF. The CDR3 DNA sequence: TGTGCCAGCAGCTTAGGTCTGGGCCTAGCGGCTTACGAGCAGTACTTC.

Many counts were recorded for this clonotype. The rearrangement links TRBV11-2 to TRBJ2-2; tentatively, D is TRBD1 or TRBD2 (6 bases each). This CDR3 has 16 residues. Germline-derived CDR1 and CDR2 are SGHAT and FQNNGV. Trimming left V 5 bases short and J 8 bases short, with 21 bases between. The CDR3 protein is CASSRTGGVTEGELFF. Here the CDR3 DNA reads TGTGCCAGCAGCCGTACCGGGGGCGTTACGGAGGGGGAGCTGTTTTTT.

The table lists this clonotype with many counts. The chain joins TRBV11-2 to TRBJ2-5; 11 nucleotides line up with TRBD1. V was pared by 5 bases and J by 5 bases, with 7 bases of the junction left unmatched. There are 15 residues in the CDR3. Germline V gene sequence: CDR1 SGHAT, CDR2 FQNNGV. CDR3 region: CASSAAGTGGETQYF. The CDR3 DNA reads TGTGCCAGCAGCGCAGCCGGGACAGGGGGTGAGACCCAGTACTTC.

This clonotype was seen many times. V is TRBV18 and J is TRBJ2-2, with 8 bases identical to TRBD2. CDR3 length equals 15 residues. CDR1 is KGHSH, CDR2 LQKENI, per germline. The J segment lost 4 bases and the V segment lost 2 bases, leaving 3 bases of the junction unmatched. The CDR3 is CASSPALAVTGELFF. The DNA for the CDR3 is TGTGCCAGCTCACCAGCACTAGCGGTCACCGGGGAGCTGTTTTTT.

The V and J genes are TRBV18 and TRBJ2-7; D is perhaps TRBD1 (6 bases). The germline gives CDR1 KGHSH, CDR2 LQKENI. The V and J ends lost 6 bases and 2 bases respectively, with 11 bases between them. The CDR3 sequence is 13 residues long. In nucleotides, the CDR3 is TGTGCCAGCTCTCCGGACAGTGCCTACGAGCAGTACTTC. Protein sequence: CASSPDSAYEQYF.

The chain carries TRBV6-5 and TRBJ1-1; no reliable D call. Germline lookup yields CDR1 MNHEY and CDR2 SVGAGI. Deletions cut 5 bases from V and 4 bases from J, with 20 bases between. CDR3 length equals 16 residues. CDR3 DNA: TGTGCCAGCAGTCTCCGCAGCGGAGGATCGGGCACTGAAGCTTTCTTT. As protein: CASSLRSGGSGTEAFF.

Many counts were recorded for this clonotype. DNA of the CDR3: TGTGCCAGCAGTTTATGGGGATTGAGCAATCAGCCCCAGCATTTT. The encoded protein is CASSLWGLSNQPQHF. This chain joins TRBV27 and TRBJ1-5; D ambiguous. Between the trimmed V and J ends, which lost 1 base and 1 base, there was a span of 8 bases. This CDR3 comprises 15 residues. In germline, CDR1 is MNHEY, CDR2 SMNVEV (reference sequence).

There are many counts of this clonotype. The chain links TRBV7-2 to TRBJ2-7, with 12 bases that match TRBD1. The CDR3 length is 16 residues. The J segment lost 3 bases and the V segment lost 1 base, leaving 4 bases of the junction unmatched. Germline CDR1 reads SGHTA; CDR2 reads FQGNSA. The CDR3 region is CASSLGGTGGVYEQYF. The CDR3 region has the DNA TGTGCCAGCAGCTTAGGAGGGACAGGGGGCGTCTACGAGCAGTACTTC.

This clonotype was counted many times. The chain recombines TRBV12-3 or TRBV12-4 with TRBJ2-6; 7 bases map to TRBD1. The V gene end was trimmed by 3 bases and the J gene end by 0 bases; junction bases not matched to a gene: 8. This CDR3 contains 18 residues. The DNA for the CDR3 is TGTGCCAGCAGTTTTCGTCACAGGGGCCCCTCTGGGGCCAACGTCCTGACTTTC. Translation: CASSFRHRGPSGANVLTF.

This clonotype was detected a few times. The chain recombines TRBV12-3 or TRBV12-4 with TRBJ1-1, with a tentative D call TRBD1 (5 bases). CDR3 length equals 16 residues. Trimming removed 3 bases from V and 4 bases from J, with 18 bases in between. In DNA, the CDR3 is TGTGCCAGCAGTTTTAGAGGGGCCGTCGGGGGCACTGAAGCTTTCTTT. Amino acid sequence: CASSFRGAVGGTEAFF.

This clonotype came up many times. The chain is built from TRBV27 and TRBJ1-2; D possibly corresponds to TRBD1 (6 bases). Between the trimmed V and J ends, which lost 2 bases and 6 bases, there was a span of 22 bases. Looked up from germline, CDR1 is MNHEY and CDR2 is SMNVEV (reference sequence). CDR3 size: 17 residues. CDR3: CASSLIFRGGPGHGYTF. The CDR3 nucleotides read TGTGCCAGCAGTTTAATATTTCGTGGGGGGCCAGGGCATGGCTACACCTTC.

The rearrangement joins TRBV7-9 to TRBJ2-3, with 7 bases fitting TRBD2. This CDR3 comprises 15 residues. Trimming took 4 bases from V and 3 from J; bases not matched to a gene: 7. The V gene's germline CDR1 is SEHNR and CDR2 FQNEAQ (reference sequence). The CDR3 is CASSSPGGVTDTQYF. CDR3 DNA: TGTGCCAGCAGCTCGCCGGGAGGAGTTACAGATACGCAGTATTTT.

This clonotype was recorded a few times. This sequence joins TRBV24-1 and TRBJ2-3, with TRBD2 matching over 9 bases. CDR3 length equals 17 residues. J gave up 3 bases and V 6 bases, and 12 bases lay outside the gene matches. CDR1 KGHDR and CDR2 SFDVKD come from the germline V gene. In nucleotides, the CDR3 is TGTGCCACCAGTAGCTCCGGGACTAGCAGTACGACAGATACGCAGTATTTT. Its translation is CATSSSGTSSTTDTQYF.

The V and J genes are TRBV5-6 and TRBJ2-7; TRBD1 aligns across 8 bases. Germline V gives CDR1 SGHDT, CDR2 YYEEEE. The CDR3 has 15 residues. After removal of 0 bases from V and 3 bases from J, the junction contained 5 bases not matched to a gene. The CDR3 DNA sequence: TGTGCCAGCAGCTTGGCCGGGACAGGCATCTACGAGCAGTACTTC. It is translated as CASSLAGTGIYEQYF.

This clonotype was recorded a few times. This chain joins TRBV27 and TRBJ2-5; 12 bases agree with TRBD2. The CDR3 loop spans 15 amino acids. With 5 bases clipped from V and 7 bases from J, the junction kept 8 bases outside the gene matches. Germline values: CDR1 MNHEY, CDR2 SMNVEV (reference sequence). CDR3 nucleotides: TGTGCCAGCAGTCTCGGGACTAGCGGGCAGCTGACCCAGTACTTC. Its translation: CASSLGTSGQLTQYF.

The table lists this clonotype with many counts. The chain joins TRBV15 to TRBJ1-4; D unresolved. V was trimmed by 0 bases and J by 6 bases, leaving 17 bases between them. CDR1 is LNHNV, CDR2 YYDKDF, per germline (reference sequence). CDR3 length: 17 amino acids. This chain's CDR3 is CATSRDGWTPEDEKLFF. DNA of the CDR3: TGTGCCACCAGCAGAGATGGGTGGACTCCTGAGGATGAAAAACTGTTTTTT.